Presented here are 8 T cell receptor beta chains from one specimen sequenced in a study of shared clonotypes between healthy human individuals. Sequenced by immunoSEQ multiplex PCR; TCRdb stores in-frame clones only, minus some. The sample includes 500,000 to 550,000 clones, about 96% of them seen just once. The sequenced material came from naive CD4+ T cells sorted from blood. As for subset: CD45RA+ positively selected. These receptors were collected from a woman aged 30 to 39 in good health.

This chain joins TRBV4-1 and TRBJ2-7; 13 bases fit TRBD2. Germline values: CDR1 MGHRA, CDR2 YSYEKL. The CDR3 covers 14 residues. V was clipped by 6 bases and J by 6 bases; unmatched bases: 5. DNA for the CDR3: TGCGCCAGCAGTCTACTAGCGGGAGGGCGCGAGCAGTACTTC. Amino acid sequence: CASSLLAGGREQYF.

V is TRBV6-1 and J is TRBJ1-2, with D unclear. The CDR3 loop spans 14 amino acids. CDR1 MNHNS and CDR2 SASEGT come from the germline V gene. V was shortened by 6 bases and J by 4 bases, with 15 bases between the two germline ends. The CDR3 DNA follows: TGTGCCAGCAGGCCGCCTGCCACCGGCTATGGCTACACCTTC. Its protein is CASRPPATGYGYTF.

The chain carries TRBV5-5 and TRBJ2-7; D remains unclear. Trimming cost V 6 bases and J 4 bases, with 11 bases left between them. Germline V gene lookup returns CDR1 SGHKS and CDR2 YYEKEE (reference sequence). This CDR3 region has 12 residues. In nucleotides, the CDR3 is TGTGCCAGCACCGGCCTTTTATACGAGCAGTACTTC. Translation gives CASTGLLYEQYF.

The chain has TRBV15 and TRBJ2-1; 13 nucleotides line up with TRBD2. CDR1 and CDR2 (germline): LNHNV, YYDKDF (reference sequence). Unmatched junction bases numbered 11, after V lost 4 bases and J lost 8 bases. This CDR3 has 17 residues. CDR3 nucleotides: TGTGCCACCAGCATCCCTCCGGGACTAGCGGGATGGCATGAGCAGTTCTTC. It specifies CATSIPPGLAGWHEQFF.

The V call is TRBV21-1, the J call TRBJ2-1; the table assigns TRBD2, which was not confirmed against the DNA. TRBV21-1 is labeled a pseudogene. The CDR3 is 19 amino acids. The CDR3: CASSKAGSLAGGQGDEQFF. As DNA, the CDR3 is TGTGCCAGCAGCAAAGCCGGCAGCTTAGCGGGAGGGCAGGGCGATGAGCAGTTCTTC.

CDR3 residues: CASSLTGYNQPQHF. CDR3 coding DNA: TGTGCCAGCAGTTTGACAGGGTACAATCAGCCCCAGCATTTT. The chain combines TRBV28 with TRBJ1-5; TRBD1 matches at 7 bases. Trimming cost V 3 bases and J 3 bases; bases outside gene matches: 2. CDR1 and CDR2 (germline): MDHEN, SYDVKM. The CDR3 is 14 amino acids.

The genes are TRBV2 and TRBJ2-7; TRBD1 agrees at 8 bases. Trimming took 8 bases from V and 1 from J; bases not matched to a gene: 19. Germline CDR1 and CDR2: SNHLY and FYNNEI. CDR3 length equals 18 residues. DNA for the CDR3: TGTGCCAGCGGGTTCAACCCCAAAAAGACAGGGGTTTCCTACGAGCAGTACTTC. This sequence encodes CASGFNPKKTGVSYEQYF.

CDR3 loop: CASSLSGGFHYEQYF. CDR3 bases: TGTGCCAGCAGTTTATCGGGGGGCTTCCACTACGAGCAGTACTTC. This rearrangement joins TRBV27 to TRBJ2-7; D could derive from TRBD1 or TRBD2 (6 bases each). The CDR3 consists of 15 residues. The germline V gene has CDR1 MNHEY and CDR2 SMNVEV (reference sequence). V was pared by 0 bases and J by 3 bases, with 12 bases between.